This T cell receptor (beta chain) was captured in a study of OX40 agonist ivuxolimab in advanced cancers. Whole-study context: Ivuxolimab, an antibody that agonizes OX40 (CD134), was administered to the patients. Enrolled patients in dose escalation had cancers that were hepatocellular carcinoma, melanoma, renal cell or head and neck cancer. Study observations and caveats: CD8+ T cells showed, on average, more clonal expansion than CD4+ cells. The study did not work out the antigen specificity of the expanded peripheral T cells.

V gave up 0 bases and J gave up 3 bases, with 20 bases separating them. From germline, CDR1 is KGHSH and CDR2 LQKENI. The CDR3 length is 19 residues. This table comes from immunoSEQ multiplex PCR, and its TCRdb copy is limited to in-frame clones, with some not included. This table has 45,000 to 50,000 clones, 85% to 90% appearing once. Worth noting for this clone: Its specificity is not known.

The source was CD4+ or CD8+ T cells sorted from blood, collected in a trial of the OX40 agonist ivuxolimab. This receptor was obtained from an adult with an advanced solid tumor such as melanoma, head and neck, liver or kidney cancer. The chain combines TRBV18 with TRBJ2-2; D assignment may be TRBD1 or TRBD2 (5 bases each). The CDR3 DNA reads as TGTGCCAGCTCACCACCGCTTGTTAGCCGGGACGAATACACCGGGGAGCTGTTTTTT. Protein: CASSPPLVSRDEYTGELFF.